This T cell receptor beta chain was recovered during a study of blood T cell repertoires in COVID-19. About the study: Specimens from acute and convalescent COVID-19 originated in the United States, Italy and Spain.

The table lists this clone with a count of one. The same CDR3 arises from other DNA sequences in this sample as well. The CDR3 is 17 residues long. V dropped 3 bases and J dropped 0; count of bases not matched to a gene: 10. Germline CDR1 and CDR2: SGHKS and YYEKEE (reference sequence). Method: immunoSEQ multiplex PCR; TCRdb's copy keeps in-frame clones and lacks some. The profile covers about 120,000 clones, with 70% to 85% appearing a single time and just under 7.5% taken by the ten largest. What was sequenced was peripheral blood. This TCR was sampled from a man between 65 and 80 years old with active or convalescent COVID-19. The chain links TRBV5-5 to TRBJ2-7; 9 bases are a match to TRBD2. The CDR3 protein is CASSWRGAGGNSYEQYF. The DNA of the CDR3 is TGTGCCAGCAGCTGGCGGGGCGCGGGGGGGAACTCCTACGAGCAGTACTTC. Filled out from reference TRBV5-5 and TRBJ2-7, the complete variable domain reads DAGVTQSPTHLIKTRGQQVTLRCSPISGHKSVSWYQQVLGQGPQFIFQYYEKEERGRGNFPDRFSARQFPNYSSELNVNALLLGDSALYLCASSWRGAGGNSYEQYFGPGTRLTVT.